Here is one TCR beta chain with its context. The data were obtained in a study of control samples from healthy donors and cancer patients. The CDR3 is 13 amino acids. Per germline, CDR1 KGHSH and CDR2 LQKENI. Trimming took off 3 bases at V and 5 bases at J, with 11 bases between the two ends. TCRdb's table, derived via immunoSEQ multiplex PCR, lists solely in-frame clones and lacks some. The sample has over 100,000 clones; 92% are singletons. The sequence came from a woman aged 18-30 years in good health. The chain links TRBV18 to TRBJ2-7, with a weak D call TRBD1 (6 bases). Sequencing was done on a sample of blood. The CDR3, as DNA: TGTGCCAGCTCACCGACACAGGGCCACGAGCAGTACTTC. It is translated as CASSPTQGHEQYF.